Reported below is one T cell receptor (beta chain). The sample belongs to a study of ipilimumab plus nivolumab after autologous stem cell transplantation. The CDR3 runs to 14 residues. The germline V gene has CDR1 SNHLY and CDR2 FYNNEI. Germline trimming cut 4 bases from V and 8 bases from J; bases unmatched to any gene: 7. Patients received nivolumab 3 mg/kg at weeks 1, 4, 7, 10, then fortnightly to week 26. Libraries were prepared by immunoSEQ multiplex PCR; TCRdb keeps only in-frame clonotypes and omits some of them. The sample has around 13,000 clones, around three quarters seen once. The V call is TRBV2, the J call TRBJ2-7; 11 positions agree with TRBD2. Sequencing was performed on PBMCs, taken in a trial of ipilimumab plus nivolumab as post-transplant consolidation. This clonotype was sampled from a male donor with diffuse large B-cell lymphoma. CDR3 protein: CASSGRLAGLKQYF. The CDR3 DNA reads as TGTGCCAGCAGTGGTAGACTAGCGGGATTAAAGCAGTACTTC.